Included here is one T cell receptor beta chain sequence, with context. The same CDR3 is also encoded by other DNA sequences in this sample. The data stem from a study of blood T cell repertoires in COVID-19. Study-level background: Sites in the United States, Italy and Spain provided acute and convalescent COVID-19 samples. Nucleic acid was either cDNA or gDNA, and it came from T cells, B-cell-depleted T cells, or PBMCs.

After removal of 3 bases from V and 4 bases from J, the junction contained 6 bases not matched to a gene. CDR3 length equals 14 residues. The V gene's germline CDR1 is SGHTA and CDR2 FQGNSA. Per the original data handling: Estimated nucleated cell counts came from reference gene primer amplification. The method was immunoSEQ multiplex PCR; TCRdb's version includes in-frame clones alone and lacks a portion of them. Clone size and V and J calls were adopted from that table, with D and trimming inferred from the DNA. The sample has around 200,000 clones, approximately 91% seen once. V is TRBV7-2 and J is TRBJ2-7; 7 nucleotides line up with TRBD1. The sequence came from a middle-aged man with acute or convalescent COVID-19. Sequenced input: peripheral blood. The DNA for the CDR3 is TGTGCCAGCAGCTTTGGGGCAGGGGGATACGAGCAGTACTTC. It specifies CASSFGAGGYEQYF.